A single sample is the source of the 22 T cell receptor beta chains below, sequenced in a study of early T cells in non-severe SARS-CoV-2 infection. TCRdb reprocessed the 5' RACE reads via MiXCR and lists one record per CDR3 protein. The sample gives approximately 27,000 distinct CDR3 sequences, under 6.5% of which show up once; approximately 5.6% is in the top ten. Sequenced input: whole blood. The receptors were gathered from an adult who was a healthcare worker with PCR-confirmed SARS-CoV-2 infection or an uninfected control (not recorded which).

The J gene is TRBJ1-5, the V gene TRBV12-3 or TRBV12-4; the D is unclear. The CDR3 contains 15 residues. V was trimmed by 6 bases and J by 0 bases, leaving 12 bases between them. The CDR3 loop is CASRRGPNSNQPQHF. The CDR3 nucleotides read TGTGCCAGCAGACGCGGGCCGAATAGCAATCAGCCCCAGCATTTT.

This clonotype has a count of ten or more. The chain couples TRBV20-1 to TRBJ1-5; tentative D call: TRBD1 (5 bases). The V end lost 1 base, the J end lost 4 bases, and 8 bases lay between the germline ends. This CDR3 comprises 13 residues. CDR1 is DFQATT and CDR2 is SNEGSKA in the germline V gene (reference sequence). The CDR3 DNA is TGCAGTGCTAGAGGCAGGGTGAATCAGCCCCAGCATTTT. Translation gives CSARGRVNQPQHF.

There are many counts of this clonotype. The chain joins TRBV4-2 to TRBJ2-5; the D gene is possibly TRBD2 (5 bases). This CDR3 region has 13 residues. Between the trimmed V and J ends, which lost 3 bases and 6 bases, there was a span of 11 bases. CDR1 and CDR2 (germline): LGHNA, YNFKEQ. This chain's CDR3 is CASSQDLQQTQYF. CDR3 nucleotides: TGTGCCAGCAGCCAGGACTTACAGCAGACCCAGTACTTC.

A remark on this clonotype: This sequence may be a read error, since a much larger clone differs from it by one base. V gene TRBV12-3 or TRBV12-4 combines with J gene TRBJ2-3; TRBD1 matches 11 bases. The closer fit of TRBJ1-5 to the DNA end suggests the J call may be wrong. CDR3 length: 15 residues. CDR3 protein: CASSTGQGATDTQHF. The CDR3 bases are TGTGCCAGCAGTACCGGACAGGGGGCCACAGATACGCAGCATTTT.

This clonotype was recorded at least ten times. The chain couples TRBV4-3 to TRBJ1-2; 8 bases agree with TRBD1. The trim removed 0 bases at V and 5 bases at J, leaving 5 bases unmatched. There are 15 residues in the CDR3. The germline V gene has CDR1 LGHNA and CDR2 YSLEER. CDR3 DNA sequence: TGCGCCAGCAGCCAAGAAGGGACAGGATCTTATGGCTACACCTTC. The encoded protein is CASSQEGTGSYGYTF.

This clonotype was recorded at least ten times. J is TRBJ1-2 and V is TRBV20-1; possibly TRBD1 for D (6 bases). Trimming removed 2 bases from V and 6 bases from J, with 13 bases in between. The CDR3 is 13 amino acids. In germline, CDR1 is DFQATT, CDR2 SNEGSKA (reference sequence). The CDR3 nucleotides are TGCAGTGCTAGAAAGCCCAGGGGAGATGGCTACACCTTC. Amino acid sequence: CSARKPRGDGYTF.

In the case of this clonotype: This may arise from a read error, as a much more abundant clone is one base away. This CDR3 reads CVSSQDTGGASIEQFF. The CDR3 DNA is TGTGTCAGCAGCCAAGATACCGGGGGGGCCTCGATTGAGCAGTTCTTC. The chain employs TRBV4-2 and TRBJ2-1, with 8 positions matching TRBD2. CDR3 length: 16 residues. Germline CDR1 and CDR2: LGHNA and YNFKEQ.

This clonotype has a count of ten or more. J is TRBJ2-7 and V is TRBV30; D not certain. CDR1 is GTSNPN and CDR2 is SVGIG in the germline V gene (reference sequence). The CDR3 is 10 amino acids. V dropped 6 bases and J dropped 4 bases, with 7 bases sitting between them. The CDR3 DNA reads as TGTGCCTGCATGGAGTACGAGCAGTACTTC. It codes for CACMEYEQYF.

This clonotype was recorded many times. The rearrangement joins TRBV5-1 to TRBJ2-7; the D gene could be TRBD1 or TRBD2 (5 bases each). The CDR3 is 15 amino acids. From germline, CDR1 is SGHRS and CDR2 YFSETQ. V lost 4 bases and J 5 bases, leaving 19 bases between the germline ends. In DNA, the CDR3 is TGCGCCAGCAGCCCGTTCGGGGCAGTTCCACACGAGCAGTACTTC. Its translation: CASSPFGAVPHEQYF.

Many counts were recorded for this clonotype. The chain has TRBV6-5 and TRBJ2-3; perhaps TRBD1 as D (6 bases). This CDR3 has 15 residues. V was clipped by 5 bases and J by 0 bases, with 12 bases between them. The V gene's germline CDR1 is MNHEY and CDR2 SVGAGI. Here the CDR3 DNA reads TGTGCCAGCAGTCCTGGGACACTTAGCACAGATACGCAGTATTTT. It encodes CASSPGTLSTDTQYF.

In the case of this clonotype: Given a much more abundant clone one base away, this may be a read error. The chain couples TRBV5-1 to TRBJ2-1; 13 bases fit TRBD2. This CDR3 contains 17 residues. Germline V gives CDR1 SGHRS, CDR2 YFSETQ. V was clipped by 4 bases and J by 10 bases; unmatched bases: 14. CDR3 sequence: CASSTQPGLAGLGEQFF. CDR3 DNA sequence: TGCGCCAGCAGCACACAACCGGGACTAGCGGGATTGGGCGAGCAGTTCTTC. Combining the CDR3 with reference TRBV5-1 and TRBJ2-1 gives the whole variable domain KAGVTQTPRYLIKTRGQQVTLSCSPISGHRSVSWYQQTPGQGLQFLFEYFSETQRNKGNFPGRFSGRQFSNSRSEMNVSTLELGDSALYLCASSTQPGLAGLGEQFFGPGTRLTVL.

This clonotype was counted a few times. The V and J genes are TRBV7-3 and TRBJ2-7, with TRBD1 matching over 7 bases. The trim removed 5 bases at V and 2 bases at J, leaving 6 bases unmatched. The CDR3 has 14 amino acids. Germline V lookup: CDR1 SGHTA, CDR2 FQGTGA. In DNA, the CDR3 is TGTGCCAGCAGCCCCGGACAGGAGCCCTACGAGCAGTACTTC. Translated, it gives CASSPGQEPYEQYF.

This clonotype has a count of ten or more. V gene TRBV7-6 combines with J gene TRBJ2-7, with TRBD2 identical over 10 bases. This CDR3 comprises 15 residues. V trimming: 3 bases; J trimming: 2 bases; junction bases outside the gene matches: 4. CDR1 is SGHVS, CDR2 FNYEAQ, per germline. The CDR3 coding sequence is TGTGCCAGCAGCTTGGGTACTAGCGGGACCTACGAGCAGTACTTC. Translation: CASSLGTSGTYEQYF. Full variable domain (rest looked up from reference TRBV7-6 and TRBJ2-7): GAGVSQSPRYKVTKRGQDVALRCDPISGHVSLYWYRQALGQGPEFLTYFNYEAQQDKSGLPNDRFSAERPEGSISTLTIQRTEQRDSAMYRCASSLGTSGTYEQYFGPGTRLTVT.

This clonotype was observed many times. The V call is TRBV5-6, the J call TRBJ1-5, with 8 nucleotides matching TRBD1. Germline CDR1 reads SGHDT; CDR2 reads YYEEEE. The CDR3 is 15 residues long. V lost 3 bases and J lost 5; bases outside the gene matches: 7. In nucleotides, the CDR3 is TGTGCCAGCAGCTGGACAGGGAGTCCGGATCAGCCCCAGCATTTT. It is translated as CASSWTGSPDQPQHF.

This clonotype was seen repeatedly, ten times or more. The rearrangement links TRBV5-1 to TRBJ2-1, with TRBD2 identical over 8 bases. The CDR3 has 16 residues. CDR1 and CDR2 (germline): SGHRS, YFSETQ. Trimming at V came to 0 bases and at J to 6 bases, leaving 8 bases not matched to a gene. The CDR3 bases are TGCGCCAGCAGCTTGGAGGCTAGCGGGCGCCCCAATGAGCAGTTCTTC. Protein sequence: CASSLEASGRPNEQFF.

Ten or more counts support this clonotype. This sequence joins TRBV7-9 and TRBJ1-2, with D perhaps matching TRBD1 (6 bases). The length of the CDR3 is 16 residues. Between the trimmed V and J ends, which lost 2 bases and 5 bases, there was a span of 18 bases. The germline gives CDR1 SEHNR, CDR2 FQNEAQ (reference sequence). CDR3 residues: CASSLRGGRLKYGYTF. The CDR3 coding sequence is TGTGCCAGCAGCTTACGTGGGGGGCGCTTAAAATATGGCTACACCTTC.

V and J are TRBV7-9 and TRBJ1-2, with 7 bases identical to TRBD1. The V gene's germline CDR1 is SEHNR and CDR2 FQNEAQ (reference sequence). The trim removed 1 base at V and 6 bases at J, leaving 2 bases unmatched. This CDR3 has 13 residues. The CDR3 reads CASSLGGGDGYTF. The CDR3 region has the DNA TGTGCCAGCAGCTTAGGAGGGGGCGATGGCTACACCTTC.

This chain uses TRBV5-1 with TRBJ1-4, with 8 bases fitting TRBD1. The CDR3 length is 14 residues. Losses at the gene ends were 2 bases for V and 8 bases for J; bases not matched to a gene: 5. From germline, CDR1 is SGHRS and CDR2 YFSETQ. In nucleotides, the CDR3 is TGCGCCAGCAGCTTTGGACAGGGTGGGGAAAAACTGTTTTTT. Its translation is CASSFGQGGEKLFF.

This clonotype was seen many times. The junction departs from germline at one end; a sequencing error may be responsible. The CDR3 coding sequence is TGTGCCAGCACTTTTAGGGGGGCCACGAACATCGGGGAGCTGTTTTTT. Translated: CASTFRGATNIGELFF. The V gene is TRBV27, the J gene TRBJ2-2; either TRBD1 or TRBD2 may fit D (6 bases each). The germline gives CDR1 MNHEY, CDR2 SMNVEV (reference sequence). The CDR3 contains 16 residues.

This clonotype was counted at least ten times. The CDR3 coding sequence is TGTGCCAGCTCCCCGACTAGCGGGGCTAAAGAGACCCAGTACTTC. Residues: CASSPTSGAKETQYF. The chain has TRBV18 and TRBJ2-5; 11 bases map to TRBD2. V lost 6 bases, J lost 3 bases, and 6 bases stayed unmatched. The CDR3 is made up of 15 amino acids. Per the germline V gene, CDR1 is KGHSH and CDR2 is LQKENI.

In its sample, this clonotype was seen many times. The chain combines TRBV4-2 with TRBJ1-4; D might be TRBD1 (6 bases). The V end lost 3 bases, the J end lost 5 bases, and 13 bases lay between the germline ends. This CDR3 is 15 amino acids long. Germline assignment: CDR1 LGHNA and CDR2 YNFKEQ. CDR3 sequence: CASSQIQGNNEKLFF. The CDR3 coding sequence is TGTGCCAGCAGCCAGATACAGGGTAACAATGAAAAACTGTTTTTT.

The sample holds a few counts of this clonotype. The chain carries TRBV4-3 and TRBJ2-5; weak D call: TRBD2 (7 bases). The CDR3 is 15 amino acids. V lost 5 bases and J 5 bases, leaving 18 bases between the germline ends. Per germline, CDR1 LGHNA and CDR2 YSLEER. The CDR3 is CASSRALQGGETQYF. The CDR3 bases are TGCGCCAGCAGCAGAGCGTTACAGGGAGGGGAGACCCAGTACTTC.